The clone carrying this T cell receptor beta chain was counted ten times or more. What it binds is not known. The sample comes from a study of response to subunit inactivated influenza vaccine. One entry per CDR3 protein, called by TCRdb with MiXCR from the RT-PCR reads. The sample carries 600,000 to 850,000 distinct CDR3 sequences, 11% to 15% recorded once. Study-wide results and limits: With each seasonal influenza vaccination, the authors suggested, few new T cells are recruited.

CDR3 length: 14 amino acids. In germline, CDR1 is SGHRS, CDR2 YFSETQ. Trimming stripped 6 bases from V and 3 bases from J, with 13 bases between. This clonotype originated in a man between 45 and 60 years old who received an inactivated influenza vaccine. Specimen: PBMCs from blood, collected approximately 15 days before vaccination. The chain employs TRBV5-1 and TRBJ1-3; D gene ambiguous. The CDR3 protein is CASMDPGLGNTIYF. CDR3 bases: TGCGCCAGCATGGATCCGGGTCTTGGAAACACCATATATTTT.